Below are 29 T cell receptor beta chains sequenced from a single sample in a study of T cell responses to AZD1222 COVID-19 vaccine. TCRdb keeps only in-frame clones here, not all; method: immunoSEQ multiplex PCR. In the table there are about 140,000 clones, around 85% of which are singletons. The input for sequencing was peripheral blood, taken on day 0 of AZD1222 vaccination. These receptors all come from an adult in good health.

The chain uses TRBV6-1 and TRBJ2-7, with D unresolved. The CDR3 totals 15 residues. V lost 2 bases, J lost 5 bases, and 16 bases lay in between. Germline V gene lookup returns CDR1 MNHNS and CDR2 SASEGT. CDR3 sequence: CASSERSALRHEQYF. For the CDR3, the DNA is TGTGCCAGCAGTGAAAGGTCGGCCCTCCGCCACGAGCAGTACTTC.

This chain connects TRBV30 to TRBJ1-2; 7 bases are shared with TRBD1. CDR1 and CDR2 (germline): GTSNPN, SVGIG (reference sequence). V was pared by 0 bases and J by 7 bases, with 5 bases of the junction left unmatched. The CDR3 runs 13 residues. CDR3 residues: CAWSVRQGGGYTF. The DNA of the CDR3 is TGTGCCTGGAGTGTACGACAGGGAGGTGGCTACACCTTC.

This sequence joins TRBV25-1 and TRBJ2-7, with TRBD1 identical over 7 bases. Germline loops: CDR1 MGHDK, CDR2 SYGVNS. This CDR3 has 16 amino acids. The V and J ends lost 6 bases and 9 bases, in that order; junction bases with no gene match: 20. The CDR3 loop is CASSPGTAEDNKGQYF. The DNA of the CDR3 is TGTGCCAGCAGCCCCGGGACAGCGGAGGACAATAAGGGGCAGTACTTC.

This clone was counted between two and nine times. V gene TRBV6-1 combines with J gene TRBJ1-4; no clear D gene. V lost 3 bases and J lost 5, with 16 bases in between. This CDR3 spans 16 amino acids. Looked up from germline, CDR1 is MNHNS and CDR2 is SASEGT. The CDR3 spells CASSEQSGQANEKLFF. CDR3 bases: TGTGCCAGCAGTGAGCAGTCTGGGCAGGCCAATGAAAAACTGTTTTTT.

V gene TRBV9 combines with J gene TRBJ2-2, with D tentatively TRBD2 (7 bases). V dropped 3 bases and J dropped 3 bases, with 15 bases sitting between them. Germline CDR1 SGDLS, CDR2 YYNGEE. This CDR3 has 16 amino acids. DNA for the CDR3: TGTGCCAGCAGCGAGGAGGGGGGGCCGTACACCGGGGAGCTGTTTTTT. Protein product: CASSEEGGPYTGELFF.

This chain uses TRBV2 with TRBJ2-3, with 9 positions matching TRBD2. The V gene end was trimmed by 4 bases and the J gene end by 6 bases; junction bases not matched to a gene: 8. This CDR3 is built from 15 residues. Germline V lookup: CDR1 SNHLY, CDR2 FYNNEI. CDR3 loop: CASSVGAGGLDTQYF. Here the CDR3 DNA reads TGTGCCAGCAGTGTTGGGGCGGGGGGGCTCGATACGCAGTATTTT.

The CDR3 spells CASSQGWLYSNQPQHF. The CDR3 region has the DNA TGCGCCAGCAGCCAAGGCTGGCTGTATAGCAATCAGCCCCAGCATTTT. The V and J genes are TRBV4-1 and TRBJ1-5; D ambiguous. Trimming pared 1 base from V and 0 bases from J, leaving 10 bases between. In germline, CDR1 is MGHRA, CDR2 YSYEKL. The CDR3 runs 16 residues.

The rearrangement uses TRBV10-3 and TRBJ1-2; D ambiguous. V lost 4 bases to trimming and J lost 3 bases, with 12 bases between them. Germline assignment: CDR1 ENHRY and CDR2 SYGVKD. The CDR3 contains 14 residues. The CDR3 spells CAISAGSPDYGYTF. DNA of the CDR3: TGTGCCATCAGTGCGGGGTCACCCGACTATGGCTACACCTTC.

The chain combines TRBV4-1 with TRBJ1-4, with TRBD1 matching 8 bases. Germline trimming cut 3 bases from V and 8 bases from J; bases unmatched to any gene: 8. The germline V gene has CDR1 MGHRA and CDR2 YSYEKL. The CDR3 loop spans 15 amino acids. CDR3 amino acids: CASSHTGGKEEKLFF. For the CDR3, the DNA is TGCGCCAGCAGCCACACAGGGGGGAAGGAGGAAAAACTGTTTTTT.

This clone was detected once. The rearrangement joins TRBV6-5 to TRBJ1-2, with D maybe TRBD1 (5 bases). Trimming removed 5 bases from V and 3 bases from J, with 10 bases in between. CDR1 is MNHEY, CDR2 SVGAGI, per germline. CDR3 length: 13 amino acids. In nucleotides, the CDR3 is TGTGCCAGCAGTCAGGGATCGCACTATGGCTACACCTTC. It translates to CASSQGSHYGYTF.

This clone was seen a single time. As DNA, the CDR3 is TGTGCTAGTGCCCCGGGGAGCGGTTACACAGATACGCAGTATTTT. Its translation: CASAPGSGYTDTQYF. J is TRBJ2-3 and V is TRBV12-5, with D perhaps TRBD2 (5 bases). V lost 7 bases and J lost 2, with 16 bases in between. The CDR3 totals 15 residues. Germline V gene lookup returns CDR1 LGHNT and CDR2 FRNRAP.

This chain links TRBV7-2 with TRBJ2-7; D may match TRBD1 or TRBD2 (5 bases each). CDR3 length: 13 residues. Germline V gives CDR1 SGHTA, CDR2 FQGNSA. Between the trimmed V and J ends, which lost 5 bases and 6 bases, there was a span of 14 bases. The CDR3 loop is CASSGKGPIEQYF. The CDR3 DNA reads TGTGCCAGCAGCGGAAAGGGACCCATCGAGCAGTACTTC. Full variable domain (remainder filled in from reference TRBV7-2 and TRBJ2-7): GAGVSQSPSNKVTEKGKDVELRCDPISGHTALYWYRQSLGQGLEFLIYFQGNSAPDKSGLPSDRFSAERTGGSVSTLTIQRTQQEDSAVYLCASSGKGPIEQYFGPGTRLTVT.

The chain carries TRBV3-1 (or the pseudogene TRBV3-2) and TRBJ2-5; D is undetermined. This CDR3 is built from 13 residues. Trimming cost V 2 bases and J 3 bases, with 7 bases left between them. Per the germline V gene, CDR1 is LGHDT and CDR2 is YNNKEL (reference sequence). The CDR3 region has the DNA TGTGCCAGCAGCCAATTTTCCAAAGAGACCCAGTACTTC. As protein: CASSQFSKETQYF.

This clone was observed a single time. This rearrangement joins TRBV7-9 to TRBJ2-6, with unresolved D. In germline, CDR1 is SEHNR, CDR2 FQNEAQ (reference sequence). There are 15 residues in the CDR3. Between the trimmed V and J ends, which lost 5 bases and 0 bases, there was a span of 8 bases. CDR3 protein: CASSRTSSGANVLTF. The CDR3 DNA reads as TGTGCCAGCAGCCGGACGAGCTCTGGGGCCAACGTCCTGACTTTC. Full variable domain (outside the CDR3, taken from reference TRBV7-9 and TRBJ2-6): DTGVSQNPRHKITKRGQNVTFRCDPISEHNRLYWYRQTLGQGPEFLTYFQNEAQLEKSRLLSDRFSAERPKGSFSTLEIQRTEQGDSAMYLCASSRTSSGANVLTFGAGSRLTVL.

The chain recombines TRBV5-1 with TRBJ2-1; a possible D gene is TRBD2 (6 bases). This CDR3 contains 15 residues. The V gene lost 0 bases and the J gene lost 7 bases, with 14 bases spanning the gap. Per the germline V gene, CDR1 is SGHRS and CDR2 is YFSETQ. DNA for the CDR3: TGCGCCAGCAGCTTGGTGGGACTGAAGGGGAATGAGCAGTTCTTC. Amino acid sequence: CASSLVGLKGNEQFF. Based on the CDR3 plus reference TRBV5-1 and TRBJ2-1, the full variable domain is KAGVTQTPRYLIKTRGQQVTLSCSPISGHRSVSWYQQTPGQGLQFLFEYFSETQRNKGNFPGRFSGRQFSNSRSEMNVSTLELGDSALYLCASSLVGLKGNEQFFGPGTRLTVL.

The V call is TRBV4-2, the J call TRBJ2-7; possibly TRBD2 for D (6 bases). CDR3 length: 15 amino acids. The V end was cut by 0 bases, the J end by 1 base, with 10 bases between. From germline, CDR1 is LGHNA and CDR2 YNFKEQ. CDR3 sequence (DNA): TGTGCCAGCAGCCAAGAGGGACTGCCTTCCTACGAGCAGTACTTC. It encodes CASSQEGLPSYEQYF.

The chain uses TRBV19 and TRBJ1-1; D is undetermined. Germline-derived CDR1 and CDR2 are LNHDA and SQIVND (reference sequence). The CDR3 contains 12 residues. V lost 5 bases and J 6 bases, leaving 10 bases between the germline ends. For the CDR3, the DNA is TGTGCCAGTAGTCGGGCAGGATCTGAAGCTTTCTTT. Protein product: CASSRAGSEAFF.

The genes are TRBV18 and TRBJ2-1; TRBD2 might be the D (5 bases). The ends were cut back, 3 bases at V and 15 bases at J, with 21 bases in the middle. CDR1 KGHSH and CDR2 LQKENI come from the germline V gene. The CDR3 is 14 amino acids. The CDR3 DNA follows: TGTGCCAGCTCACCGGCGAGCGACTACGGGATAGTGTTCTTC. Encoded protein: CASSPASDYGIVFF.

CDR3: CASSLASSGNEKLFF. Here the CDR3 DNA reads TGCGCCAGCAGCTTGGCCTCGTCAGGAAATGAAAAACTGTTTTTT. The chain recombines TRBV5-1 with TRBJ1-4; D is undetermined. V was cut by 0 bases and J by 5 bases, with 11 bases left in between. Germline assignment: CDR1 SGHRS and CDR2 YFSETQ. The CDR3 has 15 residues.

This chain links TRBV2 with TRBJ2-3, with D perhaps matching TRBD2 (5 bases). Germline CDR1 and CDR2: SNHLY and FYNNEI. This CDR3 spans 15 amino acids. The V end was cut by 3 bases, the J end by 4 bases, with 14 bases between. CDR3 coding DNA: TGTGCCAGCAGTGACCTCAGAGGGAATGCAGATACGCAGTATTTT. Amino acids: CASSDLRGNADTQYF.

V gene TRBV23-1 combines with J gene TRBJ2-7; D may be TRBD2 (6 bases). TRBV23-1 is known as an ORF, though its function is uncertain. Trimming left V 6 bases short and J 3 bases short, with 21 bases between. The CDR3 covers 16 residues. Here the CDR3 reads CASSPRPRDPLYEQYF. The CDR3 nucleotides read TGCGCCAGCAGCCCCCGGCCGCGGGACCCCCTCTACGAGCAGTACTTC.

The chain employs TRBV5-6 and TRBJ2-1, with 8 bases lining up with TRBD2. The V and J ends lost 0 bases and 3 bases, in that order; junction bases with no gene match: 5. CDR1 and CDR2 from the germline V gene are SGHDT and YYEEEE. The CDR3 is 16 amino acids. The CDR3 is CASSLVLGTSYNEQFF. CDR3 in DNA: TGTGCCAGCAGCTTGGTACTCGGGACTAGCTACAATGAGCAGTTCTTC.

Remarks on this clone: Other DNA sequences in this specimen translate into the identical CDR3. This chain joins TRBV12-3 or TRBV12-4 and TRBJ1-1; the D is unclear. Trimming stripped 2 bases from V and 3 bases from J, with 7 bases between. CDR3 length: 13 residues. CDR3 in amino acids: CASSLREDTEAFF. For the CDR3, the DNA is TGTGCCAGCAGTTTAAGAGAGGACACTGAAGCTTTCTTT.

J is TRBJ1-6 and V is TRBV9; D unclear. The germline V gene has CDR1 SGDLS and CDR2 YYNGEE. The CDR3 has 12 amino acids. Trimming pared 1 base from V and 13 bases from J, leaving 9 bases between. The CDR3 DNA reads TGTGCCAGCAGCGTAACCCTGGGGCCCCTCCACTTT. Its translation is CASSVTLGPLHF.

The chain combines TRBV15 with TRBJ1-1, with D possibly matching TRBD1 (6 bases). From germline, CDR1 is LNHNV and CDR2 YYDKDF (reference sequence). V lost 0 bases and J 3 bases, leaving 11 bases between the germline ends. CDR3 size: 15 residues. The CDR3 nucleotides read TGTGCCACCAGCAGAGACAGGGGTTGGGACACTGAAGCTTTCTTT. Amino acids: CATSRDRGWDTEAFF.

The chain joins TRBV6-5 to TRBJ2-5, with D maybe TRBD2 (7 bases). V lost 0 bases and J 4 bases, leaving 9 bases between the germline ends. Germline CDR1 and CDR2: MNHEY and SVGAGI. The CDR3 contains 14 residues. As DNA, the CDR3 is TGTGCCAGCAGTTACTCAGGGGGGGTAGAGACCCAGTACTTC. Protein product: CASSYSGGVETQYF.

The rearrangement joins TRBV5-1 to TRBJ2-3; tentatively, D is TRBD1 (5 bases). The CDR3 length is 16 residues. The V gene lost 1 base and the J gene lost 2 bases, with 14 bases spanning the gap. Germline lookup yields CDR1 SGHRS and CDR2 YFSETQ. The CDR3 reads CASSLLVADNTDTQYF. The CDR3 DNA is TGCGCCAGCAGCTTGCTAGTGGCGGACAACACAGATACGCAGTATTTT. Using reference TRBV5-1 and TRBJ2-3 for the parts outside the CDR3, the full variable domain is KAGVTQTPRYLIKTRGQQVTLSCSPISGHRSVSWYQQTPGQGLQFLFEYFSETQRNKGNFPGRFSGRQFSNSRSEMNVSTLELGDSALYLCASSLLVADNTDTQYFGPGTRLTVL.

Concerning this clone itself: A junction end diverges from the germline sequence, so it may reflect a read error. The chain couples TRBV29-1 to TRBJ2-5; the match to TRBD1 covers 8 bases. Germline V gene lookup returns CDR1 SQVTM and CDR2 ANQGSEA. This CDR3 region has 15 residues. DNA for the CDR3: TGCAGCGCCCGGACAGGGATGGGTTCCCAAGGGACCCAGTACTTC. Translated: CSARTGMGSQGTQYF.

This clone was detected only once. The gene calls are TRBV7-9 and TRBJ1-2; D gene uncertain. Per the germline V gene, CDR1 is SEHNR and CDR2 is FQNEAQ (reference sequence). V lost 5 bases and J 5 bases, leaving 12 bases between the germline ends. This CDR3 is built from 13 residues. CDR3 DNA: TGTGCCAGCAGCCAGGCAGCACAGTATGGCTACACCTTC. It translates to CASSQAAQYGYTF.